This T cell receptor beta chain was sequenced in a study of CD8+ T cells in alopecia areata (dated by TCRdb to 2016 to 2019). Regarding the complete study: Treated patients were enrolled in an open-label pilot trial of oral tofacitinib at 5 to 10 mg twice daily for moderate-to-severe alopecia areata. Disease severity in treated patients was measured with the SALT score, which quantifies the percentage of affected scalp surface area. TCRbeta CDR3 regions were amplified by immunoSEQ multiplex PCR using 35 Vbeta forward and 13 Jbeta reverse primers. RNA was obtained with the PAXgene miRNA kit for fixed scalp, the miRNeasy kit for PBMCs, and the RNeasy kit for mouse skin. High-throughput TCRbeta sequencing was used to examine T cell clonal expansion in alopecia areata in both the C3H/HeJ mouse model and human patients. In humans, TCRbeta sequencing was performed on scalp tissue and on sorted CD4+ and CD8+ peripheral blood T cells from healthy controls and from patients with patchy or totalis/universalis alopecia areata. Biopsies were taken from tofacitinib-treated patients at baseline and again at 4 and 24 weeks into treatment, and several of those patients also had a later scalp biopsy. Scalp clonality was compared across normal scalp (n=4), patchy alopecia areata scalp (n=8), and alopecia totalis/universalis scalp (n=8). Patients received tofacitinib for 6 to 18 months and were then followed off drug for 6 months to check for delayed response and recurrence. Overall study results and their limits: Because the treated cohort was small and had just a single nonresponder, larger studies are needed to establish links between baseline CD8+ expansion and response. With tofacitinib, both scalp clonality and the number of expanded CD8+ clones among the top 100 scalp clones went down significantly. During tofacitinib treatment, many expanded lesional clones remained in scalp and blood, and this persistence may partly explain relapse after treatment is stopped. Unlike mouse skin, which is dominated by gammadelta T cells, normal human skin has resident alphabeta T cells that are also sequenced, and this complicates analysis of the scalp TCR repertoire. Compared with normal scalp, lesional scalp had higher clonality and more expanded CD8+ clones, particularly in alopecia totalis/universalis, a pattern that suggests antigenic drive. TCR sequences shared between patients were less clear than in mice, possibly partly because of HLA diversity in the patient population.

Libraries were made using the immunoSEQ multiplex PCR assay. To provide template for TCR sequencing, every sample had RNA extracted and reverse transcribed into cDNA. First-strand cDNA was synthesized using SuperScript III with a 2:1 mix of oligo-dT and random hexamers. A synthetic immune receptor repertoire was used to assess amplification bias, and residual bias was removed computationally. In the source study's methods: Raw reads were preprocessed to remove errors, and CDR3 was defined according to IMGT conventions as the region from the conserved cysteine to phenylalanine. To get clonality, Shannon entropy was normalized by log2 of the number of productive unique TCRs and the result was subtracted from 1. Whether each scalp clone was CD4 or CD8 was inferred by checking scalp TCRbeta sequences against the CD4 and CD8 repertoires from sorted blood. The source is immuneACCESS, and TCRdb retained only in-frame sequences with V and J called. Part of the clones is not carried over; for the studies checked, unresolved V genes explain less than half of this, and the remainder is unexplained. V and J calls and clone size come straight from that table; D and trimming were deduced from the DNA. This sample lists some 80,000 clones; approximately 66% were detected once. Roughly a quarter of the sample is taken by the ten largest.

The meaning of the sample's time point label: less than 30 weeks on oral tofacitinib. According to the study, the label for this sample's treatment or condition signals: oral pan-JAK inhibitor, 5-10 mg twice daily. Lesional scalp punch biopsies and peripheral blood were obtained from alopecia areata patients. After PBMCs were isolated by density centrifugation and stained for CD3, CD4 and CD8, a FACSAria was used to sort CD4+ and CD8+ T cells. For this clone: Its antigen is still unknown. Base qualities were left out, and no much larger clone turns up one base away.

The germline V gene yields SGDLS for CDR1 and YYNGEE for CDR2. Counted from cysteine to phenylalanine, this CDR3 has 15 amino acids. Here the CDR3 DNA is all that survives: 45 bases in frame from base 1. V is shortened by 0 bases, J by 7 bases, and the region joining them spans 17 bases. This clonotype originated in a human donor with alopecia areata. Recombination connected TRBV9 to TRBJ2-7; the D gene is perhaps TRBD2, on 5 matching bases. The sequencing used CD8+ T cells sorted from blood, collected at week 24, from a patient treated with tofacitinib. This receptor has the CDR3 CASSVGRTLGGEQYF. The nucleotide sequence reads TGTGCCAGCAGCGTAGGTCGAACACTCGGCGGGGAGCAGTACTTC.